This TCR beta chain was identified in a study of T cell repertoires in cytomegalovirus infection. About the study: Both a matching HLA type and CMV infection were indicated by public TCR beta signatures.

This clonotype was counted a few times. Its matching antigen is unknown. Whole-study results and caveats: CMV carriers having the relevant HLA were flagged by cumulative public TCR beta family frequency. In two of eight donors, the top clonotype was HLA-C-restricted CMV-specific.

TCRdb ran MiXCR on the reads and lists one entry per CDR3 protein. The repertoire consists of some 170,000 distinct CDR3 sequences, with roughly a sixth occurring once and the leading ten covering 20% to 25%. The receptor's source is a human donor in good health (CMV status not recorded). Some clones in this sample may be carry-over from other donors' samples. Sequenced material: CD8+ T cells from PBMCs.

This CDR3 reads CSARTGTDKRTQYF. The CDR3 DNA reads as TGCAGTGCTCGGACCGGGACAGACAAGAGAACCCAGTACTTC. The chain uses TRBV20-1 and TRBJ2-5, with 7 bases identical to TRBD1. V lost 5 bases to trimming and J lost 8 bases; unmatched junction nucleotides: 14. This CDR3 region has 14 residues. Looked up from germline, CDR1 is DFQATT and CDR2 is SNEGSKA (reference sequence).